The 10 T cell receptor beta chains presented below share a single source sample, sequenced in a study of T cell responses to AZD1222 COVID-19 vaccine. Libraries were prepared by immunoSEQ multiplex PCR; TCRdb keeps only in-frame clonotypes and omits some of them. This sample has tens of thousands of clones; around 90% occur once, and the top ten carry less than 25%. This specimen consisted of peripheral blood, obtained on day 0 of AZD1222 vaccination. The source is an adult in good health.

The sample holds a few counts of this clone. The J gene is TRBJ1-2, the V gene TRBV7-3, with TRBD1 matching over 7 bases. Trimming removed 5 bases from V and 6 bases from J; junction bases left unmatched: 9. This CDR3 has 14 amino acids. CDR1 is SGHTA and CDR2 is FQGTGA in the germline V gene. The CDR3 region has the DNA TGTGCCAGCAGCCCACAAAGGACAGGAGATGGCTACACCTTC. This encodes CASSPQRTGDGYTF.

The rearrangement joins TRBV25-1 to TRBJ2-6, with TRBD2 as a possible D gene (7 bases). This CDR3 spans 16 amino acids. Germline lookup yields CDR1 MGHDK and CDR2 SYGVNS. V was cut by 1 base and J by 4 bases, with 11 bases left in between. The CDR3 DNA reads TGTGCCAGCAGTGAATCGGCGGGGGCCGGGGCCAACGTCCTGACTTTC. Encoded protein: CASSESAGAGANVLTF.

V and J are TRBV19 and TRBJ1-6; 12 bases align to TRBD1. Germline trimming cut 9 bases from V and 0 bases from J; bases unmatched to any gene: 15. The germline V gene encodes CDR1 LNHDA and CDR2 SQIVND (reference sequence). The CDR3 is 20 residues long. For the CDR3, the DNA is TGTGCCAGGAGTGTGCAGGGACAGGGGGCAAGGAGCTCCTATAATTCACCCCTCCACTTT. Its protein is CARSVQGQGARSSYNSPLHF.

The rearrangement links TRBV7-9 to TRBJ1-3; D remains ambiguous. V lost 0 bases and J lost 4, with 10 bases in between. The CDR3 totals 15 residues. Germline V gene lookup returns CDR1 SEHNR and CDR2 FQNEAQ (reference sequence). For the CDR3, the DNA is TGTGCCAGCAGCTTAGCTCCCCCCTGGGGAAACACCATATATTTT. Residues: CASSLAPPWGNTIYF. Full variable domain (remainder filled in from reference TRBV7-9 and TRBJ1-3): DTGVSQNPRHKITKRGQNVTFRCDPISEHNRLYWYRQTLGQGPEFLTYFQNEAQLEKSRLLSDRFSAERPKGSFSTLEIQRTEQGDSAMYLCASSLAPPWGNTIYFGEGSWLTVV.

The V and J genes are TRBV3-1 (or the pseudogene TRBV3-2) and TRBJ2-1, with TRBD1 identical over 11 bases. This CDR3 has 15 residues. V was clipped by 4 bases and J by 4 bases; unmatched bases: 3. Germline V lookup: CDR1 LGHDT, CDR2 YNNKEL (reference sequence). This chain's CDR3 is CASSLDRGPYNEQFF. The CDR3 region has the DNA TGTGCCAGCAGCCTGGACAGGGGGCCGTACAATGAGCAGTTCTTC.

This clone was seen a handful of times. This chain links TRBV28 with TRBJ2-5, with TRBD2 matching 7 bases. After removal of 4 bases from V and 6 bases from J, the junction contained 8 bases not matched to a gene. Germline assignment: CDR1 MDHEN and CDR2 SYDVKM. The CDR3 has 14 amino acids. CDR3 loop: CASSYGGERQTQYF. The CDR3 bases are TGTGCCAGCAGTTATGGGGGGGAGCGACAGACCCAGTACTTC.

This clone was seen a handful of times. The chain joins TRBV5-6 to TRBJ1-6, with a tentative D call TRBD1 (6 bases). CDR1 is SGHDT, CDR2 YYEEEE, per germline. The germline V and J ends were trimmed by 7 bases and 9 bases, with 20 bases remaining between them. The CDR3 sequence is 15 residues long. CDR3 amino acids: CASCPMDSRISPLHF. The CDR3, as DNA: TGTGCCAGCTGCCCAATGGACAGCAGAATTTCACCCCTCCACTTT.

J is TRBJ2-2 and V is TRBV7-3; D not resolved. The CDR3 length is 14 residues. V was trimmed by 6 bases and J by 3 bases, leaving 11 bases between them. The germline V gene has CDR1 SGHTA and CDR2 FQGTGA. CDR3 in DNA: TGTGCCAGCAGTATAGCTGGGGACACCGGGGAGCTGTTTTTT. Its protein is CASSIAGDTGELFF.

This clone appeared once. The chain uses TRBV24-1 and TRBJ1-4; no clear D gene. V was trimmed by 5 bases and J by 8 bases, leaving 11 bases between them. This CDR3 is built from 13 residues. Germline CDR1 is KGHDR and CDR2 is SFDVKD. The CDR3 DNA follows: TGTGCCACCAGTGTCGCAGGAGACGAAAAACTGTTTTTT. It translates to CATSVAGDEKLFF.

The chain recombines TRBV7-2 with TRBJ2-7; the D is unclear. This CDR3 is built from 15 residues. Per germline, CDR1 SGHTA and CDR2 FQGNSA. V was pared by 1 base and J by 3 bases, with 13 bases between. The CDR3 loop reads CASSLEVGSYYEQYF. The DNA of the CDR3 is TGTGCCAGCAGCTTAGAGGTCGGCAGCTACTACGAGCAGTACTTC.